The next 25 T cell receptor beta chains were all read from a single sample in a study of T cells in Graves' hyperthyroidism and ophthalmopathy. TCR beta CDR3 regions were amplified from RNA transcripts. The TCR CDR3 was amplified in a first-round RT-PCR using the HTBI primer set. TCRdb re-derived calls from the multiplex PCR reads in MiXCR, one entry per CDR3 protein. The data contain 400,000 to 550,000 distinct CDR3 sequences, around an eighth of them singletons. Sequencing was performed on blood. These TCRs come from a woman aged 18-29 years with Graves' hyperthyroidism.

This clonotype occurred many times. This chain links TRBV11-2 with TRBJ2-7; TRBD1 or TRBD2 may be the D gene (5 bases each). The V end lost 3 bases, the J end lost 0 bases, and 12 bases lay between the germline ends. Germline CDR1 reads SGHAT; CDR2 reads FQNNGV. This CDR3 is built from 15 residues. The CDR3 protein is CASSFNGAGSYEQYF. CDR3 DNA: TGTGCCAGCAGCTTTAATGGGGCGGGCTCCTACGAGCAGTACTTC.

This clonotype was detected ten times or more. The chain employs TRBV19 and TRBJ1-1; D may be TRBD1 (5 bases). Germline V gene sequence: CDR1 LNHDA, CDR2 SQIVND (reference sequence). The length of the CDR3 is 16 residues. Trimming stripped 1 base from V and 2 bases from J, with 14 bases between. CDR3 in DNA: TGTGCCAGTAGTATAGTTCGTCGGGGCATAAACACTGAAGCTTTCTTT. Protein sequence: CASSIVRRGINTEAFF.

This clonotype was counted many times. The CDR3 spells CASSEGSPYNEQFF. In DNA, the CDR3 is TGTGCCAGCAGTGAGGGCAGCCCCTACAATGAGCAGTTCTTC. The gene calls are TRBV2 and TRBJ2-1; D call uncertain. Trimming cost V 3 bases and J 2 bases, with 8 bases left between them. Germline V gene lookup returns CDR1 SNHLY and CDR2 FYNNEI. This CDR3 comprises 14 residues.

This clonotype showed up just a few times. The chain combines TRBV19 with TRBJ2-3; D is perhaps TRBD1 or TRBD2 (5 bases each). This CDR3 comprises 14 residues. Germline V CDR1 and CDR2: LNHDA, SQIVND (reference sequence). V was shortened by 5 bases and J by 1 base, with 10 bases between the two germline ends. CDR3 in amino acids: CASSWGPRTDTQYF. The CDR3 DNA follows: TGTGCCAGTAGTTGGGGACCCCGCACAGATACGCAGTATTTT.

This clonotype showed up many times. CDR3 nucleotide sequence: TGTGCCAGCAGTTCCTCACAGGGTGGGCCAGGGACCGGGGAGCTGTTTTTT. As protein: CASSSSQGGPGTGELFF. The chain carries TRBV2 and TRBJ2-2, with a tentative D call TRBD1 (6 bases). The V gene lost 5 bases and the J gene lost 5 bases, with 21 bases spanning the gap. This CDR3 contains 17 residues. CDR1 is SNHLY and CDR2 is FYNNEI in the germline V gene.

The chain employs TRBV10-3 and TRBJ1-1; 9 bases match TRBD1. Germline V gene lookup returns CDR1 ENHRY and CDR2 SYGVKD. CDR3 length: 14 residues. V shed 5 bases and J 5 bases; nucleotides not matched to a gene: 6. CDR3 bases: TGTGCCATCAGTCCGGGACAGGGTGCGACTGAAGCTTTCTTT. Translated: CAISPGQGATEAFF.

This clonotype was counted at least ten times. The CDR3 DNA follows: TGTGCCAGCAGACAGGCGGACACTGAAGCTTTCTTT. Its translation: CASRQADTEAFF. The chain uses TRBV2 and TRBJ1-1, with D possibly TRBD1 on 5 matching bases. CDR1 is SNHLY, CDR2 FYNNEI, per germline. The length of the CDR3 is 12 residues. Trimming cost V 6 bases and J 3 bases, with 8 bases left between them.

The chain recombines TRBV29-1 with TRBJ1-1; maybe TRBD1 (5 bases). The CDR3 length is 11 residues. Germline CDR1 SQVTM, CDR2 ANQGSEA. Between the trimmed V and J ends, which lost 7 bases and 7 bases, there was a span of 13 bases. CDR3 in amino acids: CSGAHTGEAFF. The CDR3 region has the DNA TGCAGCGGGGCCCACACAGGTGAAGCTTTCTTT.

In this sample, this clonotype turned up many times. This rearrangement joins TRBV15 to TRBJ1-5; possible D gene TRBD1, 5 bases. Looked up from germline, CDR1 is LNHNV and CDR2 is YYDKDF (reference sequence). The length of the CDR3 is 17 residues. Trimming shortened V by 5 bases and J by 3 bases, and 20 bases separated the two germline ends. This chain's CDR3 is CATSELESGTYNQPQHF. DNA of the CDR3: TGTGCCACCAGCGAATTAGAGTCGGGGACCTACAATCAGCCCCAGCATTTT. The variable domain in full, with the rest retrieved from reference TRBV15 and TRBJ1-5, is DAMVIQNPRYQVTQFGKPVTLSCSQTLNHNVMYWYQQKSSQAPKLLFHYYDKDFNNEADTPDNFQSRRPNTSFCFLDIRSPGLGDTAMYLCATSELESGTYNQPQHFGDGTRLSIL.

The CDR3 spells CASSPLLVAGVNPGTDTQYF. The CDR3, as DNA: TGTGCCAGCAGTCCTCTCCTGGTCGCGGGAGTGAACCCTGGCACAGATACGCAGTATTTT. The chain uses TRBV28 and TRBJ2-3; 7 bases agree with TRBD2. Germline-derived CDR1 and CDR2 are MDHEN and SYDVKM. This CDR3 has 20 amino acids. V trimming: 5 bases; J trimming: 1 base; junction bases outside the gene matches: 21.

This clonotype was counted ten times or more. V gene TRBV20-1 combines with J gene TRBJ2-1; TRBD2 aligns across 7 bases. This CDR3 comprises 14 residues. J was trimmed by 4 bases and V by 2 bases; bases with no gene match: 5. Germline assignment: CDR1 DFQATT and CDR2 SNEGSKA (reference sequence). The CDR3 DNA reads TGCAGTGCTAGAATAGCGGGCCCTTACAATGAGCAGTTCTTC. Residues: CSARIAGPYNEQFF.

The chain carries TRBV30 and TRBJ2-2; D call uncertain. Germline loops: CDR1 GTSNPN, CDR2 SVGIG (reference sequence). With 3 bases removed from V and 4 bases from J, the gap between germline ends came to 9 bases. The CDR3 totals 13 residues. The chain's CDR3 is CAWRQMGTGELFF. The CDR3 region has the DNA TGTGCCTGGAGGCAAATGGGCACCGGGGAGCTGTTTTTT.

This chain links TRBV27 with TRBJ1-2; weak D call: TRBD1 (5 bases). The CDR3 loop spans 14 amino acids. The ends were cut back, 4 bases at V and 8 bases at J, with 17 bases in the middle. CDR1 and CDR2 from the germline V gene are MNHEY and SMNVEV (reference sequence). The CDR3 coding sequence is TGTGCCAGCAGTTCAGGGTTACTCCGTGAAGGCTACACCTTC. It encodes CASSSGLLREGYTF.

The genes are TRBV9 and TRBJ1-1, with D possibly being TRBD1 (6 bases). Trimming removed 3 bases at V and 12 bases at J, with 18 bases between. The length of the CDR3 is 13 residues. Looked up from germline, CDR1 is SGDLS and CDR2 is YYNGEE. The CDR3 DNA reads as TGTGCCAGCAGCGCGACAGGTACCGTCGTCCCTTTCTTT. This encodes CASSATGTVVPFF.

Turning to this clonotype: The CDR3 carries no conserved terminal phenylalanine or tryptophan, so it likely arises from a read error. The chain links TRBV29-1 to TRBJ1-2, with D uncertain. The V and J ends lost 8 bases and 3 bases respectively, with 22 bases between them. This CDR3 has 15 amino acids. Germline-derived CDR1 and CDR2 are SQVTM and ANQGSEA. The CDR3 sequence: CSQSPLLGFHYGYTS. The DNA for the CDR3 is TGCAGCCAGTCCCCTCTTCTGGGGTTTCACTATGGCTACACCTCC.

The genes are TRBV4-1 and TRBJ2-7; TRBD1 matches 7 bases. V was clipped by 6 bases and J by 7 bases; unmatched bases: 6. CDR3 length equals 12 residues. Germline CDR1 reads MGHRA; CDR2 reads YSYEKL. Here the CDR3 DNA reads TGCGCCAGCAGTCAGACAGGGTGGGAGCAGTACTTC. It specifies CASSQTGWEQYF.

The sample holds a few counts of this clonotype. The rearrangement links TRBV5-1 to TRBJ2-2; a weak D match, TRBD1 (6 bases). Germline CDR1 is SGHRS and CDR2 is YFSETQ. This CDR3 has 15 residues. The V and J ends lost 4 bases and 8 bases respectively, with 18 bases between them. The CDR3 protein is CASSGIGGAKGELFF. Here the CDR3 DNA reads TGCGCCAGCAGCGGTATTGGGGGCGCGAAAGGGGAGCTGTTTTTT.

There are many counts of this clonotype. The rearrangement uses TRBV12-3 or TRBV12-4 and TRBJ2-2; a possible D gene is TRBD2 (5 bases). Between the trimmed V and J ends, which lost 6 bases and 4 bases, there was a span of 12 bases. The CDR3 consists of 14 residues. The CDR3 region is CASSSVDSTGELFF. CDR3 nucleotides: TGTGCCAGCAGCTCTGTGGACTCCACCGGGGAGCTGTTTTTT.

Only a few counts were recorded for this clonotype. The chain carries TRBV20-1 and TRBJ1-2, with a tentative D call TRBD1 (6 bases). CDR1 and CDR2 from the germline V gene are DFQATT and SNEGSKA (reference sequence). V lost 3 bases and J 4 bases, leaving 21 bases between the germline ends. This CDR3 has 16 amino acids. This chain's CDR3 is CSARGGPTGIVYGYTF. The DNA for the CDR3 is TGCAGTGCTAGGGGGGGGCCCACAGGCATCGTCTATGGCTACACCTTC.

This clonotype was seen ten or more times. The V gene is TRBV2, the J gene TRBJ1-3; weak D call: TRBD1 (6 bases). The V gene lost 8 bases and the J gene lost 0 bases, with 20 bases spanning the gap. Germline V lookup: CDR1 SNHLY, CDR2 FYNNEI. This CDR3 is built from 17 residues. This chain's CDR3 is CASESRTAYLSGNTIYF. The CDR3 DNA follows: TGTGCCAGCGAATCCCGGACAGCATACCTCTCTGGAAACACCATATATTTT.

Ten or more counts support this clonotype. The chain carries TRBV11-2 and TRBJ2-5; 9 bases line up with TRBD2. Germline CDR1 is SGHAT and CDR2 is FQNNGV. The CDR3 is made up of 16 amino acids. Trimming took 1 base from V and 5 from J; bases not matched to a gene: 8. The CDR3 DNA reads TGTGCCAGCAGCTTAGTTGGTAGCGGGAGTGTCGAGACCCAGTACTTC. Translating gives CASSLVGSGSVETQYF.

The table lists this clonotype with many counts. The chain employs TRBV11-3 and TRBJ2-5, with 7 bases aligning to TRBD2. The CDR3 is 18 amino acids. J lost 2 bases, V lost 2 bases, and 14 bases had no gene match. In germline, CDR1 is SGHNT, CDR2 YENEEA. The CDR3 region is CASSLSRRSLASQETQYF. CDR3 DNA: TGTGCCAGCAGCTTATCTCGCCGATCACTAGCGTCACAAGAGACCCAGTACTTC. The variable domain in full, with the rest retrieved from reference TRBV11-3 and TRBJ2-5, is EAGVVQSPRYKIIEKKQPVAFWCNPISGHNTLYWYLQNLGQGPELLIRYENEEAVDDSQLPKDRFSAERLKGVDSTLKIQPAELGDSAVYLCASSLSRRSLASQETQYFGPGTRLLVL.

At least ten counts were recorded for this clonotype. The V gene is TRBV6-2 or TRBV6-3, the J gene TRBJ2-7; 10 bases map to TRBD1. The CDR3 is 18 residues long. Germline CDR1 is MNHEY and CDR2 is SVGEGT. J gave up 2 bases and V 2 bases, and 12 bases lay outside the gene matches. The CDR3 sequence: CASSYDETGGLFTYEQYF. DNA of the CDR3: TGTGCCAGCAGTTACGATGAGACAGGGGGCCTTTTTACCTACGAGCAGTACTTC.

The CDR3 DNA reads as TGTGCCAGCAGCTTAAACAGGGTAAATGAGCAGTTCTTC. Translation: CASSLNRVNEQFF. This rearrangement joins TRBV7-3 to TRBJ2-1, with a weak D call TRBD1 (6 bases). CDR1 and CDR2 from the germline V gene are SGHTA and FQGTGA. CDR3 size: 13 residues. The V end was cut by 1 base, the J end by 7 bases, with 8 bases between.

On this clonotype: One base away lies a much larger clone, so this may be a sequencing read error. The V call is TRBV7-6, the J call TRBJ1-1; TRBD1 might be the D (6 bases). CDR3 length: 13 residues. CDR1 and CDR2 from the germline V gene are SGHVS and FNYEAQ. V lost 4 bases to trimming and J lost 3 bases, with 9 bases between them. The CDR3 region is CASSWGGYTEAFF. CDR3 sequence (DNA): TGTGCCAGCAGCTGGGGGGGCTACACTGAAGCTTTCTTT. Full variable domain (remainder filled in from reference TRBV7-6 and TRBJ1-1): GAGVSQSPRYKVTKRGQDVALRCDPISGHVSLYWYRQALGQGPEFLTYFNYEAQQDKSGLPNDRFSAERPEGSISTLTIQRTEQRDSAMYRCASSWGGYTEAFFGQGTRLTVV.